This TCR beta chain was obtained from a study of cytomegalovirus exposure and HLA in healthy donors. The donors were healthy bone marrow donors. Nominally healthy donors were sampled, though unrecorded immune exposures were likely. Study-level points and caveats: With later analysis, a missense DCLRE1C variant became linked to TCR beta V- and J-gene trimming. A later analysis reportedly found fewer N-insertions in an Asian-associated ancestry cluster than the approximately 700-donor mean.

Concerning this clone itself: Its specificity is unknown.

Germline lookup yields CDR1 LGHNA and CDR2 YSLEER. Trimming removed 1 base from V and 2 bases from J; junction bases left unmatched: 6. The CDR3 covers 17 residues. It was with 60 Vbeta and 13 Jbeta primers that the PCR ran. Here immunoSEQ multiplex PCR was the method, and the copy in TCRdb shows in-frame clones only, minus some. The table has 150,000 to 200,000 clones, about 80% seen once; the top ten hold approximately 1.3%. The sequenced sample was PBMCs. The chain employs TRBV4-3 and TRBJ1-3; 9 bases fit TRBD1. This TCR was sampled from a woman aged 25 to 45 in good health and CMV-seropositive. The CDR3, as DNA: TGCGCCAGCAGCCAAGCGGACAGGGGAGTCGCTGGAAACACCATATATTTT. It yields the protein CASSQADRGVAGNTIYF.